The 7 T cell receptor beta chains below come from one sample, sequenced in a study of blood T cell repertoires in COVID-19. The data were produced by immunoSEQ multiplex PCR, yet TCRdb's version contains in-frame clones alone and is incomplete. The table shows under 200,000 clones, with approximately 85% occurring only once. Source material: peripheral blood. These receptor sequences come from a man aged 60 to 75 who had recovered from COVID-19.

J is TRBJ1-6 and V is TRBV25-1; 10 bases fit TRBD1. Per the germline V gene, CDR1 is MGHDK and CDR2 is SYGVNS. J lost 10 bases, V lost 2 bases, and 5 bases had no gene match. The CDR3 length is 15 residues. CDR3 in DNA: TGTGCCAGCAGTGAAGGGGACAGGGGCCCATCACCCCTCCACTTT. It codes for CASSEGDRGPSPLHF.

The genes are TRBV3-1 (or the pseudogene TRBV3-2) and TRBJ1-3; a possible D gene is TRBD1 (6 bases). This CDR3 comprises 16 residues. V gave up 1 base and J gave up 1 base, with 11 bases separating them. Germline V lookup: CDR1 LGHDT, CDR2 YNNKEL (reference sequence). As DNA, the CDR3 is TGTGCCAGCAGCCAAGCGTACAGGGAGTCTGGAAACACCATATATTTT. Translated, it gives CASSQAYRESGNTIYF.

V and J are TRBV7-2 and TRBJ1-5; tentatively, D is TRBD1 (6 bases). This CDR3 comprises 15 residues. The germline gives CDR1 SGHTA, CDR2 FQGNSA. Trimming stripped 4 bases from V and 3 bases from J, with 13 bases between. CDR3 loop: CASSSYRETNQPQHF. CDR3 in DNA: TGTGCCAGCAGCTCCTACAGGGAGACCAATCAGCCCCAGCATTTT.

The rearrangement uses TRBV18 and TRBJ2-1; D remains ambiguous. V lost 0 bases and J 0 bases, leaving 9 bases between the germline ends. Germline CDR1 reads KGHSH; CDR2 reads LQKENI. The CDR3 length is 16 residues. DNA of the CDR3: TGTGCCAGCTCACCACCGGTGGCTCACTCCTACAATGAGCAGTTCTTC. Protein sequence: CASSPPVAHSYNEQFF.

The rearrangement links TRBV7-9 to TRBJ2-5; 8 nucleotides line up with TRBD1. Germline CDR1 and CDR2: SEHNR and FQNEAQ (reference sequence). This CDR3 comprises 15 residues. V was clipped by 5 bases and J by 5 bases; unmatched bases: 10. Here the CDR3 reads CASSRGQGGLETQYF. The DNA for the CDR3 is TGTGCCAGCAGCCGTGGACAGGGCGGGTTGGAGACCCAGTACTTC. Looking up the rest from reference TRBV7-9 and TRBJ2-5 gives the full variable domain: DTGVSQNPRHKITKRGQNVTFRCDPISEHNRLYWYRQTLGQGPEFLTYFQNEAQLEKSRLLSDRFSAERPKGSFSTLEIQRTEQGDSAMYLCASSRGQGGLETQYFGPGTRLLVL.

The chain carries TRBV7-2 and TRBJ2-2; D not certain. This CDR3 has 15 amino acids. V was shortened by 5 bases and J by 0 bases, with 10 bases between the two germline ends. In germline, CDR1 is SGHTA, CDR2 FQGNSA. The CDR3 region is CASSLSPSNTGELFF. The CDR3 nucleotides read TGTGCCAGCAGCCTAAGCCCCTCGAACACCGGGGAGCTGTTTTTT.

Note on this clone: One junction end does not reproduce the germline sequence, and a read error may be involved. This chain uses TRBV30 with TRBJ1-1; possible D gene TRBD1, 5 bases. The germline V gene has CDR1 GTSNPN and CDR2 SVGIG (reference sequence). This CDR3 comprises 13 residues. Here the CDR3 reads CARRGLMNTEAFF. The CDR3 DNA follows: TGTGCCAGGAGGGGCCTAATGAACACTGAAGCTTTCTTT.